The clone carrying this T cell receptor (beta chain) showed up just a few times. Germline CDR1 is SEHNR and CDR2 is FQNEAQ (reference sequence). This CDR3 has 13 residues. V was pared by 2 bases and J by 5 bases, with 6 bases between. Sequencing used immunoSEQ v3. Libraries were sequenced to roughly 2 million read pairs (survey) or about 4.5-6 million (deep). The protocol was immunoSEQ multiplex PCR, while the TCRdb copy is restricted to in-frame clones and leaves out a portion. This sample carries just over 45,000 clones, 79% of them seen once, and the ten largest clones take over 13%. The record originates from a study of TIL therapy for anti-PD-1-resistant metastatic lung cancer. Study-wide background: Progressing patients received lymphodepletion, expanded TIL infusion and IL-2. Median patient age was 54, ranging roughly 35-75 years.

Time point in this sample: pre-treatment sample, taken before nivolumab and TIL therapy. Sequenced here: blood, sampled at baseline. This chain links TRBV7-9 with TRBJ2-2, with D uncertain. The TCR sequence derives from a man in his 70s with non-small cell lung cancer. Here the CDR3 DNA reads TGTGCCAGCAGCTTATATGGGACCGGGGAGCTGTTTTTT. Translating it yields CASSLYGTGELFF. The full variable domain, with the rest looked up from reference TRBV7-9 and TRBJ2-2, is DTGVSQNPRHKITKRGQNVTFRCDPISEHNRLYWYRQTLGQGPEFLTYFQNEAQLEKSRLLSDRFSAERPKGSFSTLEIQRTEQGDSAMYLCASSLYGTGELFFGEGSRLTVL.